This TCR beta chain came from a study of response to subunit inactivated influenza vaccine. The sample holds one count of this clonotype. Germline CDR1 reads DFQATT; CDR2 reads SNEGSKA (reference sequence). V lost 6 bases and J lost 1, with 21 bases in between. The CDR3 is 16 residues long. TCRdb independently ran MiXCR on the RT-PCR reads; one entry per CDR3 protein. The repertoire holds about 570,000 distinct CDR3 sequences, with 11% as singletons. The same data also contributed to another study, on T cells expressing NK-cell markers. That paper states: For TCR beta, cDNA was produced by 5'RACE template switching with UMIs. All TCR beta repertoires analysed originated from sorted CD3+CD56+NKG2C+, CD3+CD56+NKG2C- and CD3+CD56-NKG2C+ T cells. Once again these clonotypes came out on top in the CD3+CD56-NKG2C+ fraction of several donors.

Sequenced material: PBMCs from blood, taken on the day of vaccination. This TCR came from a middle-aged man who received an inactivated influenza vaccine. The rearrangement links TRBV20-1 to TRBJ2-5, with a weak D call TRBD1 (5 bases). CDR3 DNA sequence: TGCAGTGCCTGGGTGGGGCTACAAACCTTCCAAGAGACCCAGTACTTC. This gives the protein CSAWVGLQTFQETQYF.